This is a list of T cell receptor beta chains from one sample in a study of cytotoxic CD8 clonotypes in ibrutinib-treated CLL. Here immunoSEQ multiplex PCR was the method, and the copy in TCRdb shows in-frame clones only, minus some. The sample has approximately 12,000 clones, around 68% seen once; the top ten hold roughly 23%. This specimen was PBMCs, taken before ibrutinib treatment. The origin of the receptors is a human donor with chronic lymphocytic leukemia. Each CDR3 is given with its conserved first and last residue. A D gene is named only where the DNA matches it firmly. Not every row has a clone size; where given, it reads once, few, many or a size class.

clone size	J gene	V gene	D gene	CDR3 protein	CDR3 DNA
NA	TRBJ2-4	TRBV9	TRBD1	CASSVRQGAGNIQYF	TGTGCCAGCAGCGTCCGTCAGGGGGCAGGGAACATTCAGTACTTC
NA	TRBJ1-4	TRBV2	NA	CASSNEKLFF	TGTGCCAGCAGTAATGAAAAACTGTTTTTT
NA	TRBJ2-5	TRBV30	NA	CAWSERGETQYF	TGTGCCTGGAGTGAAAGGGGAGAGACCCAGTACTTC
NA	TRBJ2-1	TRBV7-6	NA	CASSLGINEQFF	TGTGCCAGCAGCTTAGGGATCAATGAGCAGTTCTTC
NA	TRBJ2-7	TRBV7-6	NA	CASSQGGSEQYF	TGTGCCAGCAGCCAAGGGGGGAGCGAGCAGTACTTC
once	TRBJ2-1	TRBV19	NA	CASSISSQRNEQFF	TGTGCCAGTAGTATTTCCTCTCAGAGGAATGAGCAGTTCTTC
NA	TRBJ1-1	TRBV4-3	NA	CASSQEWAVDTEAFF	TGCGCCAGCAGCCAAGAATGGGCGGTTGACACTGAAGCTTTCTTT
NA	TRBJ2-5	TRBV6-5	NA	CAVTRGTAQETQYF	TGTGCCGTAACAAGGGGAACGGCCCAAGAGACCCAGTACTTC
NA	TRBJ1-3	TRBV6-6	TRBD1	CASTGRGTGGGNTIYF	TGTGCCAGCACCGGGAGGGGGACAGGGGGCGGAAACACCATATATTTT
few	TRBJ1-4	TRBV7-2	TRBD1	CASSFGDSLGNEKLFF	TGTGCCAGCAGCTTCGGGGACAGCTTGGGTAATGAAAAACTGTTTTTT
NA	TRBJ2-1	TRBV7-8	NA	CASSRRAGSSYNEQFF	TGTGCCAGCAGCCGAAGGGCGGGGTCCTCCTACAATGAGCAGTTCTTC
medium-sized	TRBJ2-1	TRBV5-6	TRBD2	CASSPPAGRSYNEQFF	TGTGCCAGCAGCCCACCAGCGGGGCGTTCCTACAATGAGCAGTTCTTC
NA	TRBJ1-3	TRBV28	NA	CASSFKGTGNTIYF	TGTGCCAGCAGTTTCAAGGGGACTGGAAACACCATATATTTT
few	TRBJ2-7	TRBV18	NA	CASSHGQGGPYEQYF	TGTGCCAGCTCTCACGGCCAGGGGGGGCCCTACGAGCAGTACTTC
NA	TRBJ2-7	TRBV28	NA	CASSFLGYEQYF	TGTGCCAGCAGTTTCCTAGGCTACGAGCAGTACTTC
NA	TRBJ1-4	TRBV30	NA	CAWSSRETLREKLFF	TGTGCCTGGAGTAGCAGGGAGACACTTCGGGAAAAACTGTTTTTT
NA	TRBJ2-7	TRBV9	TRBD2	CASSPLAGATTYEQYF	TGTGCCAGCAGCCCATTAGCGGGGGCGACAACCTACGAGCAGTACTTC
NA	TRBJ2-2	TRBV28	TRBD1	CASSLPSWGTGNTGELFF	TGTGCCAGCAGCCTACCCTCCTGGGGGACAGGGAACACCGGGGAGCTGTTTTTT
NA	TRBJ2-6	TRBV9	NA	CASSVDPGFGANVLTF	TGTGCCAGCAGCGTAGATCCGGGCTTTGGGGCCAACGTCCTGACTTTC
NA	TRBJ1-3	TRBV2	NA	CASGYVGNTIYF	TGTGCCAGCGGTTACGTTGGAAACACCATATATTTT
NA	TRBJ2-7	TRBV18	TRBD1	CASSLGTGDEQYF	TGTGCCAGCTCGCTGGGGACAGGGGACGAGCAGTACTTC
once	TRBJ2-3	TRBV19	TRBD2	CASGGLDGSTDTQYF	TGTGCCAGCGGGGGACTAGACGGGAGCACAGATACGCAGTATTTT